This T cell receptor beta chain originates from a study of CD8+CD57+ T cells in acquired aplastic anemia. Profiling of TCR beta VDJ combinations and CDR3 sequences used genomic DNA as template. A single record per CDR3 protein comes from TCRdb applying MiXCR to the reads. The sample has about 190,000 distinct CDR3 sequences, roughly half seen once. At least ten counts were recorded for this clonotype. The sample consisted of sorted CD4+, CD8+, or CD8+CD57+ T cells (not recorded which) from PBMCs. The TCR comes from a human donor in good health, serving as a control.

The CDR3 is CASSIPPGAEPTEAFF. The CDR3 nucleotides read TGTGCCAGTAGTATCCCGCCGGGAGCGGAGCCCACTGAAGCTTTCTTT. The gene calls are TRBV19 and TRBJ1-1; D ambiguous. Between the trimmed V and J ends, which lost 3 bases and 4 bases, there was a span of 18 bases. Germline CDR1 reads LNHDA; CDR2 reads SQIVND (reference sequence). The CDR3 contains 16 residues.